The 2 T cell receptor beta chains in this list originate from one sample, sequenced in a study of beta chain features in type 1 diabetes. The sequenced template was cDNA made from the entire isolated RNA. TCRdb's table, derived via immunoSEQ multiplex PCR, lists solely in-frame clones and lacks some. Of a few hundred thousand clones listed, less than 20% are singletons. Source material: naive CD4+ T cells from blood. These receptors came from a young woman in good health.

This chain connects TRBV6-6 to TRBJ2-1; a weak D match, TRBD2 (5 bases). The germline gives CDR1 MNHNY, CDR2 SVGAGI (reference sequence). V was pared by 2 bases and J by 9 bases, with 17 bases between. The CDR3 loop spans 15 amino acids. The CDR3 spells CASSYQGSAQGEQFF. In DNA form, the CDR3 reads TGTGCCAGCAGTTACCAAGGGAGTGCGCAAGGTGAGCAGTTCTTC.

The chain uses TRBV5-4 and TRBJ2-5; the match to TRBD2 covers 9 bases. This CDR3 region has 17 residues. The V gene's germline CDR1 is SGHNT and CDR2 YYREEE (reference sequence). V lost 3 bases, J lost 5 bases, and 14 bases stayed unmatched. CDR3 protein: CASSSLGLRGGRETQYF. The CDR3 DNA follows: TGTGCCAGCAGCTCCCTAGGCTTGCGGGGGGGCAGGGAGACCCAGTACTTC.